The rows below give T cell receptor beta chains drawn from one sample of a study of shared T cell receptors in the human thymus. Sequencing was performed with immunoSEQ multiplex PCR; in TCRdb, only in-frame clones are kept and a portion is missing. In the table there are roughly 710,000 clones, 70% to 90% of which are singletons. These data were also reused for a study on human thymus T cells.

The sequenced sample was thymocytes. The receptors come from a girl less than two years old with a congenital heart defect. CDR3s include the opening cysteine and the closing phenylalanine or tryptophan. D genes are given only for firm matches. Some rows have no size entry. The others give once, few or many, or a class for an expanded clone.

j_call d_call v_call clone_size cdr3_nt cdr3_aa
TRBJ1-1 - TRBV6-5 - TGTGCCAGCAGTCGGACAGTGAACACTGAAGCTTTCTTT CASSRTVNTEAFF
TRBJ1-6 - TRBV6-1 - TGTGCCAGCAGATCAAATGTTAATTCACCCCTCCACTTT CASRSNVNSPLHF
TRBJ2-7 - TRBV5-1 - TGCGCCAGCAGCTTTAAGGGGGACCCTTCCTACGAGCAGTACTTC CASSFKGDPSYEQYF
TRBJ2-5 - TRBV13 - TGTGCCAGCAGCTTAGATCGCAGACAAGAGACCCAGTACTTC CASSLDRRQETQYF
TRBJ2-7 - TRBV28 once TGTGCCAGCAGTTTAAGGGGCAGGACCTACGAGCAGTACTTC CASSLRGRTYEQYF
TRBJ1-2 - TRBV19 once TGTGCCAGTAGGTCAGGGCTCTATGGCTACACCTTC CASRSGLYGYTF
TRBJ2-1 - TRBV5-6 - TGTGCCAGCAGCTGGGCTAGCAATGATTCCAATGAGCAGTTCTTC CASSWASNDSNEQFF
TRBJ1-1 - TRBV27 - TGTGCCAGCAGTTTATGGGGACATCCTTCGGCGCTGAACACTGAAGCTTTCTTT CASSLWGHPSALNTEAFF
TRBJ1-4 - TRBV5-1 - TGCGCCAGCAGCTTACAACAGGGAGGGCGGAATGAAAAACTGTTTTTT CASSLQQGGRNEKLFF
TRBJ2-7 - TRBV2 - TGTGCCAGCAATCGGCTAGCCGGGTCTAGCTCCTACGAGCAGTACTTC CASNRLAGSSSYEQYF